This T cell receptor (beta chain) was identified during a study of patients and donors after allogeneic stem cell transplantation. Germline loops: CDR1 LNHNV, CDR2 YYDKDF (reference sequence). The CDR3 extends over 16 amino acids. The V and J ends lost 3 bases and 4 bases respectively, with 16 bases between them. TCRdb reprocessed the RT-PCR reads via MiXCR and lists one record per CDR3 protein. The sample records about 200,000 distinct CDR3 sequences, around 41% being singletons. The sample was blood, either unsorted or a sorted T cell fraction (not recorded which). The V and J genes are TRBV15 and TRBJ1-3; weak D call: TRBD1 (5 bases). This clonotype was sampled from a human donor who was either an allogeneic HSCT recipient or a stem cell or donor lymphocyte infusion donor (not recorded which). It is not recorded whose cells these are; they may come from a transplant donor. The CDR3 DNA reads TGTGCCACCAGCAGGGCGGGACGGGAGACCGGAAACACCATATATTTT. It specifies CATSRAGRETGNTIYF.